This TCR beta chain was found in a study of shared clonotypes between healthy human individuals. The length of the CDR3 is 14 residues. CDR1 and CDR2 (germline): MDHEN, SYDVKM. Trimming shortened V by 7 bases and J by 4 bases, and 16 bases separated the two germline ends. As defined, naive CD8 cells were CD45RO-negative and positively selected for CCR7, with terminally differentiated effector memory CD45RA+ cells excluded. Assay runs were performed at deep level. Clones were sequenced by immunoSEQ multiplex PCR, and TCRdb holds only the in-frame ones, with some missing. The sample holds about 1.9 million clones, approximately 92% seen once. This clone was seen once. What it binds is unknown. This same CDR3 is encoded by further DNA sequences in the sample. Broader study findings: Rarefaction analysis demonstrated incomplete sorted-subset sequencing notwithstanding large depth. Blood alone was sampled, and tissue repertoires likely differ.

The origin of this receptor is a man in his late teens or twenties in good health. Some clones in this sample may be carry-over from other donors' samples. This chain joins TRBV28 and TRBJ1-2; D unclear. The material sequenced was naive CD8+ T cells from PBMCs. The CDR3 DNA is TGTGCCAGCACCGCCGAGGGTTTGGTCTATGGCTACACCTTC. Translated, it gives CASTAEGLVYGYTF.